This TCR beta chain was identified during a study of neurological immune-mediated disorders. Study-wide results and caveats: It was HTLV-1-associated myelopathy that showed the most TCR clonal expansion, while multiple sclerosis showed the least, falling below healthy controls. The expanded clones of different subjects shared no CDR3 amino acid sequences (suggesting private repertoires in all groups). The authors found no clinical or MRI feature associated with the multiple sclerosis repertoire cluster.

In this sample, this clonotype turned up many times. Its antigen is still unknown. The authors produced cDNA by 5'RACE using 10-nucleotide random UMIs. MiXCR, run by TCRdb on the 5' RACE reads, gives a single entry per CDR3 protein. The table shows roughly 10,000 distinct CDR3 sequences, with 22% occurring only once. This receptor was obtained from a woman in her thirties or forties with multiple sclerosis. Sequenced input: CD8+ T cells from blood.

The chain's CDR3 is CASSYSEVQPQHF. The CDR3 bases are TGTGCCAGCAGTTACTCAGAGGTACAGCCCCAGCATTTT. This chain connects TRBV6-2 or TRBV6-3 to TRBJ1-5; D uncertain. The CDR3 contains 13 residues. Trimming pared 0 bases from V and 7 bases from J, leaving 7 bases between. Germline V CDR1 and CDR2: MNHEY, SVGEGT.